This TCR beta chain was retrieved from a study of cytomegalovirus exposure and HLA in healthy donors. In this sample, this clone turned up a few times. Both 60 Vbeta primers and 13 Jbeta primers went into the PCR. TCRdb keeps only in-frame clones here, not all; method: immunoSEQ multiplex PCR. Among about 160,000 clones listed, roughly 79% were seen once. V lost 0 bases and J lost 2, with 8 bases in between. The germline CDR1 and CDR2 sequences are SGDLS and YYNGEE. The CDR3 totals 14 residues. The TCR comes from a woman in her forties or fifties in good health and CMV-seronegative. The chain recombines TRBV9 with TRBJ1-1, with D possibly matching TRBD1 (6 bases). The sequenced sample was PBMCs. The CDR3 region has the DNA TGTGCCAGCAGCGTAGAGGGACACAACACTGAAGCTTTCTTT. It specifies CASSVEGHNTEAFF.